This T cell receptor (beta chain) derives from a study of blood T cell repertoires in COVID-19. Study-level information: The samples span acute and convalescent COVID-19 from the United States, Italy and Spain.

This clone was counted a few times. One end of the junction varies from germline; a read error may be responsible. Study processing details: Estimation of nucleated cell counts relied on the amplification of reference gene primers. Produced via immunoSEQ multiplex PCR; TCRdb's table is partial and in-frame only. That table furnishes V, J and clone size, whereas the DNA furnished D and trimming. The sample has fewer than 150,000 clones, approximately 87% seen once. Material for sequencing was peripheral blood. This TCR was recovered from a woman between 70 and 85 years old with acute or convalescent COVID-19.

The CDR3 DNA is TGTGCCAGCAGTGGACCGGGACAGCACTATCAGGCCCAGCATTTT. Translated, it gives CASSGPGQHYQAQHF. The rearrangement joins TRBV28 to TRBJ1-5, with TRBD1 identical over 7 bases. In germline, CDR1 is MDHEN, CDR2 SYDVKM. The CDR3 is made up of 15 amino acids. Supplemented by reference TRBV28 and TRBJ1-5, the full variable domain reads DVKVTQSSRYLVKRTGEKVFLECVQDMDHENMFWYRQDPGLGLRLIYFSYDVKMKEKGDIPEGYSVSREKKERFSLILESASTNQTSMYLCASSGPGQHYQAQHFGDGTRLSIL.